Listed here is a single TCR beta chain. The data were taken from a study of blood T cell repertoires in COVID-19. Only in-frame clones appear in the TCRdb table, and some are missing; sequencing was by immunoSEQ multiplex PCR. The data show around 160,000 clones, around 80% seen once. This CDR3 is 14 amino acids long. CDR1 is LNHDA, CDR2 SQIVND, per germline (reference sequence). With 10 bases removed from V and 0 bases from J, the gap between germline ends came to 12 bases. Enrolled through a virtual design, the participants were between roughly 18 and 95 years of age and came from under 30 US areas. For recovered donors of Cohort 3, there were two negative PCRs, clearance, or symptom resolution.

The TCR comes from a man aged 50-60 years who had recovered from COVID-19. The specimen sequenced was PBMCs or T cells enriched from blood (not recorded which). This chain joins TRBV19 and TRBJ2-2, with D uncertain. The CDR3 nucleotides are TGTGCCACCTCCTGGCAGGCGAACACCGGGGAGCTGTTTTTT. It is translated as CATSWQANTGELFF.